This TCR beta chain appears in the sequencing data of a study of T-cell reconstitution after alpha-beta-depleted transplantation in children (dated by TCRdb to between 2015 and 2016). Notes on the research overall: Using TCR repertoire profiling, the study followed T-cell immune reconstitution in a quantitative way in children after TCRalphabeta/CD19-depleted allogeneic hematopoietic cell transplantation.

Inclusive of the bounding cysteine and phenylalanine, the CDR3 is 15 residues long. Only the CDR3 DNA stays, 45 bases, in frame from base 1. V lost 1 base and J lost 5 bases; the stretch between them is 14 bases long. The germline V gene supplies CDR1 SGHTA and CDR2 FQGNSA. To prepare the library, PCR was applied. Sequencing instrument: Illumina HiSeq 2500. TCR library preparation used molecular barcoding, with unique molecular identifiers applied to normalize quantification of the TCRbeta repertoire. TCRdb reworked the public reads: Q25 trimming with fastp, MiXCR clone assembly, productive beta chains retained. Rows merge per CDR3 protein into single entries with the most common DNA and genes. In this sample the table shows some 500,000 distinct CDR3 sequences, over 25% of which occur a single time. The ten largest account for 2% to 2.5% of the sample. This clonotype was observed at least ten times. There is no known antigen for this receptor. The sample holds no much larger clone one base away, and base qualities are not on file.

The rearrangement joined TRBV7-2 to TRBJ2-5; confidence is insufficient to name the D gene. The TCR originated in a human donor who donated a stem cell graft to a child with aplastic anemia. This material consisted of PBMCs from the stem cell graft donor, taken from the stem cell graft. The CDR3 here reads CASSLVVTVGETQYF. The sequence in DNA is TGTGCCAGCAGCTTAGTAGTAACCGTCGGGGAGACCCAGTACTTC.